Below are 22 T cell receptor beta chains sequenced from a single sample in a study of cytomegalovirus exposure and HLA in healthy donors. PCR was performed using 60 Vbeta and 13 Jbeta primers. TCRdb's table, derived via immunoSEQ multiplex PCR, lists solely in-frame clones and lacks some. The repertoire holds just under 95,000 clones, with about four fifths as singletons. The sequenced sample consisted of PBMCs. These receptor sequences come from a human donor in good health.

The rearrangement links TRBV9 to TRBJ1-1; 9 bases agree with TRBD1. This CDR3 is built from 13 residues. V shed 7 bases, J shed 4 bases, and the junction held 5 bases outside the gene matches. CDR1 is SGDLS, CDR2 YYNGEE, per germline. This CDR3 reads CASGGTGITEAFF. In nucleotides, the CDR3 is TGTGCCAGCGGCGGGACAGGGATCACTGAAGCTTTCTTT. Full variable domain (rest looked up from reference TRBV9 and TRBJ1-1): DSGVTQTPKHLITATGQRVTLRCSPRSGDLSVYWYQQSLDQGLQFLIQYYNGEERAKGNILERFSAQQFPDLHSELNLSSLELGDSALYFCASGGTGITEAFFGQGTRLTVV.

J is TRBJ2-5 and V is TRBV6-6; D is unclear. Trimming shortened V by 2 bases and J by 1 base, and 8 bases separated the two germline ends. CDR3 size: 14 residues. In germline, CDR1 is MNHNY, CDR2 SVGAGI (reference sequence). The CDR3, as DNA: TGTGCCAGCAGTTACCGGCAGGTCCAAGAGACCCAGTACTTC. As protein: CASSYRQVQETQYF.

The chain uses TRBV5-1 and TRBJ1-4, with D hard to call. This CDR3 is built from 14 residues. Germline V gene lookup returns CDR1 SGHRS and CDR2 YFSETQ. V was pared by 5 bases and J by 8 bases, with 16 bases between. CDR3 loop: CASRLGGGVEKLFF. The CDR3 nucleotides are TGCGCCAGCAGGCTAGGCGGAGGTGTAGAAAAACTGTTTTTT.

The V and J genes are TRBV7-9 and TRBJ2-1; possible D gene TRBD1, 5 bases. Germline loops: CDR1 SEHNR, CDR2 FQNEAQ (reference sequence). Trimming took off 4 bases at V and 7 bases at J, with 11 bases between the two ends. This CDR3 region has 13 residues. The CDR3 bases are TGTGCCAGCAGCTCTTCAGGGTGGAATGAGCAGTTCTTC. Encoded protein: CASSSSGWNEQFF. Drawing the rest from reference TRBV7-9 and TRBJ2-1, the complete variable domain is DTGVSQNPRHKITKRGQNVTFRCDPISEHNRLYWYRQTLGQGPEFLTYFQNEAQLEKSRLLSDRFSAERPKGSFSTLEIQRTEQGDSAMYLCASSSSGWNEQFFGPGTRLTVL.

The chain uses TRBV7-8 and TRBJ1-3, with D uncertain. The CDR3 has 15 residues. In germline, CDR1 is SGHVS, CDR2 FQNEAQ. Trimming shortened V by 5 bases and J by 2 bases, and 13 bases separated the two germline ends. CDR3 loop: CASSPGGKTGNTIYF. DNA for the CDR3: TGTGCCAGCAGCCCTGGAGGGAAAACTGGAAACACCATATATTTT.

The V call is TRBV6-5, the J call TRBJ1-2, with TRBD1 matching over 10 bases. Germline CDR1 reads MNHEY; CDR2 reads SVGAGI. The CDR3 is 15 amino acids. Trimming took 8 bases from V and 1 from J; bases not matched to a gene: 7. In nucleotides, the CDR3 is TGTGCCAGCGGCCCGGACAGGGGGATTAACTATGGCTACACCTTC. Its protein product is CASGPDRGINYGYTF.

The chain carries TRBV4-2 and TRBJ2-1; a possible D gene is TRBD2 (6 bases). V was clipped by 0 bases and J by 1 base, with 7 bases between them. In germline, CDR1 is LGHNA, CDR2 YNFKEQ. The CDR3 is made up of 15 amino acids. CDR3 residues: CASSQEGGSYNEQFF. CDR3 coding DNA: TGTGCCAGCAGCCAAGAGGGGGGATCCTACAATGAGCAGTTCTTC.

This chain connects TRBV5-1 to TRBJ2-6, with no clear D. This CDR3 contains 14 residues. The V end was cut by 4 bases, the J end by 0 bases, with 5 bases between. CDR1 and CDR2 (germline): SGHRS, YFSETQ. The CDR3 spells CASSPSSGANVLTF. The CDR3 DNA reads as TGCGCCAGCAGCCCCTCCTCTGGGGCCAACGTCCTGACTTTC.

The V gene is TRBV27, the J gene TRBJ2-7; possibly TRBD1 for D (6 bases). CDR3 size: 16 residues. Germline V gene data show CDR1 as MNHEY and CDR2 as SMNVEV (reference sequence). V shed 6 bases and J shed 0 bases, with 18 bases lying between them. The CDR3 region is CASRLRSQGSSYEQYF. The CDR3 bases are TGTGCCAGCAGGCTAAGGTCTCAGGGGAGCTCCTACGAGCAGTACTTC.

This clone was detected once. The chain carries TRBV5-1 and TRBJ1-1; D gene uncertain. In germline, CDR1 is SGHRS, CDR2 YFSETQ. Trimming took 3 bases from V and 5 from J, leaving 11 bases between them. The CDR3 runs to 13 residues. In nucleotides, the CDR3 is TGCGCCAGCAGCTCTAGACGAAGGACTGAAGCTTTCTTT. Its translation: CASSSRRRTEAFF.

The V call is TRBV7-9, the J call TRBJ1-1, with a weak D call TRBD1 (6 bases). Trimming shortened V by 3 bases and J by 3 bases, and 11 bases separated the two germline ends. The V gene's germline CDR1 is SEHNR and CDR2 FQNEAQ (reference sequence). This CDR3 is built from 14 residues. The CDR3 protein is CASSFQGIDTEAFF. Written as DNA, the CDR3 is TGTGCCAGCAGCTTCCAGGGGATTGACACTGAAGCTTTCTTT.

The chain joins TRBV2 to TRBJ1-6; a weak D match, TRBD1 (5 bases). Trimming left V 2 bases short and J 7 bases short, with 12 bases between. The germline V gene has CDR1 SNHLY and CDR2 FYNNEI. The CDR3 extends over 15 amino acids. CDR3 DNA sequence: TGTGCCAGCAGTGAAAAATCAGGGTACAATTCACCCCTCCACTTT. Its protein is CASSEKSGYNSPLHF.

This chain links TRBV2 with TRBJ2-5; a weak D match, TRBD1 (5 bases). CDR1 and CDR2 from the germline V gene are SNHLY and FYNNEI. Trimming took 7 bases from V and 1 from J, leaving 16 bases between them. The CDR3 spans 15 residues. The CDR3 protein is CASIEGAYRQETQYF. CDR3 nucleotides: TGTGCCAGCATAGAAGGGGCGTACCGCCAAGAGACCCAGTACTTC.

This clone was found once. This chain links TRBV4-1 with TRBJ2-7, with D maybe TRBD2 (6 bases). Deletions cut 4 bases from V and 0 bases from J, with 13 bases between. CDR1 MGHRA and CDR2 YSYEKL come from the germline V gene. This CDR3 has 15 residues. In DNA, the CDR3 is TGCGCCAGCAGCCGGCTATTACTAGCCTCCTACGAGCAGTACTTC. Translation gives CASSRLLLASYEQYF.

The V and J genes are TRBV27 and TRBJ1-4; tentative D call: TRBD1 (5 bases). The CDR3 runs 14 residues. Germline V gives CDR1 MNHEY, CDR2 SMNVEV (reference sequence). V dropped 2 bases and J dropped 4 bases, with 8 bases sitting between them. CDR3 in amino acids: CASSLAGFNEKLFF. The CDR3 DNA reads TGTGCCAGCAGTTTAGCAGGGTTTAATGAAAAACTGTTTTTT.

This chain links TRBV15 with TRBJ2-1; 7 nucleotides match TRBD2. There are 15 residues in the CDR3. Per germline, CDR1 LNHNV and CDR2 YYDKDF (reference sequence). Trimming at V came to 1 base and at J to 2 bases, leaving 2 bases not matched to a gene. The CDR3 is CATSRGGRTYNEQFF. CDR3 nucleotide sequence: TGTGCCACCAGCAGAGGCGGGAGAACCTACAATGAGCAGTTCTTC.

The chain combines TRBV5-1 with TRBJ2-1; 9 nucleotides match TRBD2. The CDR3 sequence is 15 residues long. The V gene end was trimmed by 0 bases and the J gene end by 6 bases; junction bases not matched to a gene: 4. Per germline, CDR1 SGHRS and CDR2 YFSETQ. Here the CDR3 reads CASSLVQRGANEQFF. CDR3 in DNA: TGCGCCAGCAGCTTGGTACAGCGGGGGGCCAATGAGCAGTTCTTC.

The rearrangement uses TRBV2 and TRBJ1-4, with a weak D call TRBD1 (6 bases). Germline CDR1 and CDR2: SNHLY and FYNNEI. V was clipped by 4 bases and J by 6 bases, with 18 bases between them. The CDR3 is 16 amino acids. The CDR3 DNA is TGTGCCAGCAGTGGCAGGGGTGGTCGCCGAGATGAAAAACTGTTTTTT. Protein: CASSGRGGRRDEKLFF.

Here the CDR3 DNA reads TGTGCTAGTGGTTGGGGGGGGGACAATCAGCCCCAGCATTTT. It encodes CASGWGGDNQPQHF. The V and J genes are TRBV12-5 and TRBJ1-5; a weak D match, TRBD1 (5 bases). Trimming stripped 4 bases from V and 3 bases from J, with 10 bases between. This CDR3 contains 14 residues. Germline CDR1 and CDR2: LGHNT and FRNRAP.

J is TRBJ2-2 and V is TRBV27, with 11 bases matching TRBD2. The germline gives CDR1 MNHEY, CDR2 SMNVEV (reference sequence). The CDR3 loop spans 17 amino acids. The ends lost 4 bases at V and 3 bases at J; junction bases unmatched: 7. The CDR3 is CASSSPLAGGDTGELFF. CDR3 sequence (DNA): TGTGCCAGCAGTTCCCCCTTAGCGGGAGGGGACACCGGGGAGCTGTTTTTT.

CDR3 loop: CASSLFASLTSDNEQFF. The CDR3 DNA reads TGTGCCAGCAGCTTATTTGCTAGCTTAACCTCGGACAATGAGCAGTTCTTC. The chain is built from TRBV7-9 and TRBJ2-1, with D tentatively TRBD2 (5 bases). Germline-derived CDR1 and CDR2 are SEHNR and FQNEAQ (reference sequence). This CDR3 is built from 17 residues. V lost 2 bases and J 5 bases, leaving 19 bases between the germline ends.

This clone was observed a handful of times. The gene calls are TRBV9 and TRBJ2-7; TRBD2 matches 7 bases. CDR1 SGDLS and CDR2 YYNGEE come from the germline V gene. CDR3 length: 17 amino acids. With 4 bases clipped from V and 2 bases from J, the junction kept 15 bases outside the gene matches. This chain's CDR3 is CASSSWGVSGMTYEQYF. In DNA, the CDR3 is TGTGCCAGCAGCTCCTGGGGAGTCAGCGGGATGACCTACGAGCAGTACTTC.